The clone carrying this T cell receptor beta chain appeared many times. What it binds is not known. Via MiXCR, TCRdb re-called the 5' RACE reads, giving one row per CDR3 protein. The sample holds 25,000 to 35,000 distinct CDR3 sequences, more than 20% seen once. This specimen belongs to a study of neurological immune-mediated disorders. The study's findings and limits: Sharing of CDR3 amino acid sequences among expanded clones across subjects was absent, suggesting private repertoires in all groups.

The clonotype originates from an older woman in good health. Sequencing was done on a sample of PBMCs.

The CDR3 loop reads CASRRDSTGTDTQYF. DNA for the CDR3: TGTGCCAGCAGAAGGGACTCCACGGGGACAGATACGCAGTATTTT. The genes are TRBV28 and TRBJ2-3; TRBD2 might be the D (6 bases). Looked up from germline, CDR1 is MDHEN and CDR2 is SYDVKM. V was shortened by 6 bases and J by 3 bases, with 16 bases between the two germline ends. The CDR3 runs to 15 residues. Using reference TRBV28 and TRBJ2-3 for the parts outside the CDR3, the full variable domain is DVKVTQSSRYLVKRTGEKVFLECVQDMDHENMFWYRQDPGLGLRLIYFSYDVKMKEKGDIPEGYSVSREKKERFSLILESASTNQTSMYLCASRRDSTGTDTQYFGPGTRLTVL.